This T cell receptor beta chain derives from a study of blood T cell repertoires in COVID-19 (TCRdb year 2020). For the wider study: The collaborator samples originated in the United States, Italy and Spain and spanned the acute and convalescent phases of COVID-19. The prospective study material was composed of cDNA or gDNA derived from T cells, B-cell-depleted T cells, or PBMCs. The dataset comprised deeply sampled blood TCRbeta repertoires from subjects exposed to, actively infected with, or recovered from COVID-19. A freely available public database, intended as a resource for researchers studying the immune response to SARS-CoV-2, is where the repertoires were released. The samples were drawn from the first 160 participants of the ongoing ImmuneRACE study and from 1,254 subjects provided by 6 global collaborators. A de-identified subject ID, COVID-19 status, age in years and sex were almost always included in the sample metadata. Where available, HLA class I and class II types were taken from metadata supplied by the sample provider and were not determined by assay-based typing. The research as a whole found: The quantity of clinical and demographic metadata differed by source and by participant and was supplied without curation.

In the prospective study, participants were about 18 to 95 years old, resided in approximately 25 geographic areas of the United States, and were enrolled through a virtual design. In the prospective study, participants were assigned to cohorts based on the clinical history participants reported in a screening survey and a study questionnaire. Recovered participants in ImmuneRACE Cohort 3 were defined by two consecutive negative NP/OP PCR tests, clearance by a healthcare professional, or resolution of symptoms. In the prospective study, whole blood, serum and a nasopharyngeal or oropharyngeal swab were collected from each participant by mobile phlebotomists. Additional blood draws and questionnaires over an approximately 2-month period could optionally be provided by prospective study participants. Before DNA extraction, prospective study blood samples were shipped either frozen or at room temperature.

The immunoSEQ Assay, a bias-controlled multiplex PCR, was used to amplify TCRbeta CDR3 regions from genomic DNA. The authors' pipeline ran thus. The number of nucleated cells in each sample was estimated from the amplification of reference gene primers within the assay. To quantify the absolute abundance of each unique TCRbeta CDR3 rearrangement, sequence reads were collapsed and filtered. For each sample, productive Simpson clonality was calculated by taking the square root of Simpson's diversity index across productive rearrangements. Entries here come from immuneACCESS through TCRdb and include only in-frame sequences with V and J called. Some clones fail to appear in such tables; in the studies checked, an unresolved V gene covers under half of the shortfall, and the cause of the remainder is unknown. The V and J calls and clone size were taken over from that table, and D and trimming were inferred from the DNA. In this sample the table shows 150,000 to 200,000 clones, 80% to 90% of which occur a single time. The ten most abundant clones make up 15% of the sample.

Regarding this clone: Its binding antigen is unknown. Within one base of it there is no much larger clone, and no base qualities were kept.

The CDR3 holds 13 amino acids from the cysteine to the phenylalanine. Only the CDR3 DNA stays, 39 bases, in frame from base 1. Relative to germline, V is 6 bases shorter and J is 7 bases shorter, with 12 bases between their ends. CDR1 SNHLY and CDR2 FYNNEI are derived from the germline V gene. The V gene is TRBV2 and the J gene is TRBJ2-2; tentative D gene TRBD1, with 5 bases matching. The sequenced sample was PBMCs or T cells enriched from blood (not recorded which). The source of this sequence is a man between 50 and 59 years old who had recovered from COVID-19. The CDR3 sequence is CASREDKYGELFF. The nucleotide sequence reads TGTGCCAGCAGAGAGGACAAGTACGGGGAGCTGTTTTTT.